This TCR beta chain was found in a study of cytomegalovirus exposure and HLA in healthy donors. Overall study context: HLA-typed donors were the source of about 81 million unique TCRs held in an early data release. Points from the study as a whole: Cytomegalovirus-associated TCR beta chains were listed, numbering roughly 150. TCR beta sequences reportedly predicted most subjects' HLA-A and HLA-B alleles accurately. TCR beta V- and J-gene trimming, according to a later analysis, was linked to a missense DCLRE1C variant.

Use of 60 Vbeta and 13 Jbeta primers characterized the PCR. The table came from immunoSEQ multiplex PCR; TCRdb's copy has only in-frame clones and leaves some out. Among around 250,000 clones listed, approximately 82% were seen once. Germline assignment: CDR1 MNHEY and CDR2 SMNVEV (reference sequence). The V and J ends lost 4 bases and 6 bases, in that order; junction bases with no gene match: 15. This CDR3 is built from 18 residues. In the case of this clone: Antigen: not known.

The TCR was taken from a woman in her fifties or sixties in good health and CMV-seropositive. The chain links TRBV27 to TRBJ2-1; 10 nucleotides agree with TRBD2. The source material was PBMCs. The CDR3 protein is CASSSPSLLAGVPNEQFF. The CDR3 DNA sequence: TGTGCCAGCAGTTCCCCCTCCCTTCTAGCGGGAGTCCCCAATGAGCAGTTCTTC.